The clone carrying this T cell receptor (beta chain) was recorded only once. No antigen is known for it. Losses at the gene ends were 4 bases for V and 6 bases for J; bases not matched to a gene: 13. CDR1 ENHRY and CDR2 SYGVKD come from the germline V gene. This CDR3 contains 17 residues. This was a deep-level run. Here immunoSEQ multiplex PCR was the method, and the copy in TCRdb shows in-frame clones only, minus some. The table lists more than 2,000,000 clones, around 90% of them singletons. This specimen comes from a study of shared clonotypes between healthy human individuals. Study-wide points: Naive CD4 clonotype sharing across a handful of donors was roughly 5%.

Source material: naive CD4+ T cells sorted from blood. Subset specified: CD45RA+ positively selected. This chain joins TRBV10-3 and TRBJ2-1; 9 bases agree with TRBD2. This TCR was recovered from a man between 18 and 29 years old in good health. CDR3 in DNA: TGTGCCATCAGTGGCGGTAGCGGGAGTCGGACAAGCAATGAGCAGTTCTTC. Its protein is CAISGGSGSRTSNEQFF.